The clone carrying this T cell receptor beta chain came up a few times. Trimming took off 3 bases at V and 4 bases at J, with 10 bases between the two ends. Looked up from germline, CDR1 is LNHDA and CDR2 is SQIVND (reference sequence). This CDR3 region has 14 residues. TCRdb's table, derived via immunoSEQ multiplex PCR, lists solely in-frame clones and lacks some. This sample has over 1.5 million clones, with 95% to 99% found just once. This record belongs to a study of shared clonotypes between healthy human individuals. The receptor was derived from a young man in good health. Sequenced input: naive CD4+ T cells sorted from blood. The subset is: CD45RA+ positively selected. This chain connects TRBV19 to TRBJ2-1; D possibly corresponds to TRBD2 (5 bases). The CDR3 spells CASSMRVGYNEQFF. The CDR3 DNA sequence: TGTGCCAGTAGTATGCGGGTGGGGTACAATGAGCAGTTCTTC.